Presented here are 21 T cell receptor beta chains from one specimen sequenced in a study of T cell repertoires in cytomegalovirus infection. One entry per CDR3 protein results from TCRdb running MiXCR on the reads. The data show 360,000 or so distinct CDR3 sequences, about 34% seen once. These receptors have no identified antigens. Sequences were derived from cultured PBMCs, sampled from culture after CMV antigen stimulation. The receptors originated from a human donor in good health (CMV status not recorded). Some clones in this sample may be carry-over from other donors' samples.

V gene TRBV9 combines with J gene TRBJ2-7; no clear D. Trimming removed 5 bases at V and 0 bases at J, with 12 bases between. This CDR3 comprises 14 residues. Germline CDR1 reads SGDLS; CDR2 reads YYNGEE. The chain's CDR3 is CASRKDLLSYEQYF. CDR3 nucleotides: TGTGCCAGCAGAAAGGACCTCCTCTCCTACGAGCAGTACTTC.

This clonotype has just a few counts. This chain connects TRBV4-1 to TRBJ1-5; TRBD1 is a possible D gene (5 bases). V lost 3 bases to trimming and J lost 3 bases, with 9 bases between them. Germline assignment: CDR1 MGHRA and CDR2 YSYEKL. This CDR3 contains 14 residues. CDR3 protein: CASSQVDNNQPQHF. CDR3 bases: TGCGCCAGCAGCCAGGTGGACAACAATCAGCCCCAGCATTTT.

The rearrangement uses TRBV5-1 and TRBJ2-4, with D maybe TRBD1 (5 bases). V was shortened by 4 bases and J by 3 bases, with 11 bases between the two germline ends. The CDR3 sequence is 14 residues long. From germline, CDR1 is SGHRS and CDR2 YFSETQ. The CDR3 here is CASSNDRNKNIQYF. CDR3 sequence (DNA): TGCGCCAGCAGCAATGACAGAAACAAAAACATTCAGTACTTC.

This chain joins TRBV19 and TRBJ1-6; D possibly corresponds to TRBD1 (5 bases). Germline V gene sequence: CDR1 LNHDA, CDR2 SQIVND (reference sequence). Trimming shortened V by 6 bases and J by 3 bases, and 18 bases separated the two germline ends. The CDR3 is 17 amino acids. The CDR3: CASRPPDKAIYNSPLHF. The DNA for the CDR3 is TGTGCCAGTAGACCCCCGGACAAAGCAATCTATAATTCACCCCTCCACTTT.

A few counts support this clonotype. This rearrangement joins TRBV12-3 or TRBV12-4 to TRBJ1-3; D might be TRBD1 (5 bases). The germline V and J ends were trimmed by 5 bases and 3 bases, with 20 bases remaining between them. This CDR3 is 17 amino acids long. CDR3 amino acids: CASSPGGWGFRGNTIYF. The CDR3 DNA reads TGTGCCAGCAGTCCCGGGGGGTGGGGGTTCCGTGGAAACACCATATATTTT.

V and J are TRBV19 and TRBJ1-5, with TRBD1 as a possible D gene (6 bases). This CDR3 is built from 16 residues. From germline, CDR1 is LNHDA and CDR2 SQIVND (reference sequence). V lost 3 bases to trimming and J lost 6 bases, with 18 bases between them. CDR3 amino acids: CASSINRGQGGQPQHF. For the CDR3, the DNA is TGTGCCAGTAGTATCAATCGGGGGCAGGGTGGTCAGCCCCAGCATTTT.

The chain joins TRBV24-1 to TRBJ2-3; the match to TRBD1 covers 7 bases. The trim removed 4 bases at V and 6 bases at J, leaving 6 bases unmatched. CDR3 length equals 14 residues. CDR1 is KGHDR, CDR2 SFDVKD, per germline. CDR3 region: CATSDPGTADTQYF. The CDR3 nucleotides read TGTGCCACCAGTGACCCCGGGACAGCCGATACGCAGTATTTT.

This clonotype has only a few counts. The V and J genes are TRBV7-9 and TRBJ2-5; the match to TRBD1 covers 12 bases. Germline loops: CDR1 SEHNR, CDR2 FQNEAQ (reference sequence). The CDR3 is 16 residues long. The V and J ends lost 4 bases and 5 bases, in that order; junction bases with no gene match: 8. CDR3 sequence: CASSSGTGGLLETQYF. For the CDR3, the DNA is TGTGCCAGCAGCTCCGGGACAGGGGGCCTGTTGGAGACCCAGTACTTC.

This clonotype was counted only a few times. J is TRBJ1-3 and V is TRBV27, with D unclear. Trimming removed 3 bases at V and 0 bases at J, with 18 bases between. The CDR3 loop spans 18 amino acids. Per the germline V gene, CDR1 is MNHEY and CDR2 is SMNVEV (reference sequence). The CDR3, as DNA: TGTGCCAGCAGTTTTGAATTTTCCCCCCGCCGCTCTGGAAACACCATATATTTT. Encoded protein: CASSFEFSPRRSGNTIYF.

This chain links TRBV19 with TRBJ2-7, with a possible D match to TRBD1 (6 bases). V dropped 9 bases and J dropped 5 bases, with 17 bases sitting between them. The CDR3 length is 13 residues. From germline, CDR1 is LNHDA and CDR2 SQIVND (reference sequence). The CDR3 sequence is CASRNRARDEQYF. The CDR3 coding sequence is TGTGCCAGCCGGAACAGGGCACGCGACGAGCAGTACTTC.

This clonotype was picked up a small number of times. V gene TRBV7-8 combines with J gene TRBJ1-6; perhaps TRBD1 as D (5 bases). CDR3 size: 16 residues. Germline V gene data show CDR1 as SGHVS and CDR2 as FQNEAQ. V was trimmed by 2 bases and J by 4 bases, leaving 12 bases between them. The CDR3 region is CASSLTGLPYNSPLHF. The CDR3 bases are TGTGCCAGCAGCTTAACAGGTCTACCGTATAATTCACCCCTCCACTTT.

This clonotype showed up many times. The chain is built from TRBV7-2 and TRBJ2-1; 9 nucleotides align to TRBD2. With V trimmed by 2 bases and J by 5 bases, 4 bases remained unmatched. This CDR3 has 15 residues. Germline values: CDR1 SGHTA, CDR2 FQGNSA. CDR3 sequence reads: CASSLMVAGDNEQFF. CDR3 nucleotides: TGTGCCAGCAGCTTAATGGTAGCGGGAGACAATGAGCAGTTCTTC.

This clonotype occurred a few times. The J gene is TRBJ1-3, the V gene TRBV6-1, with TRBD1 identical over 9 bases. Trimming at V came to 7 bases and at J to 0 bases, leaving 16 bases not matched to a gene. Germline-derived CDR1 and CDR2 are MNHNS and SASEGT. This CDR3 spans 19 amino acids. DNA of the CDR3: TGTGCCAGCATCGTCCCTCCGGGACAGGGCGATCTCTCTGGAAACACCATATATTTT. Its protein is CASIVPPGQGDLSGNTIYF.

This clonotype was detected ten times or more. The chain carries TRBV11-3 and TRBJ2-1; 14 bases are a match to TRBD2. CDR3 length equals 16 residues. Germline assignment: CDR1 SGHNT and CDR2 YENEEA. V shed 0 bases, J shed 9 bases, and the junction held 4 bases outside the gene matches. Written as DNA, the CDR3 is TGTGCCAGCAGCTTAGACCCGGGACTAGCGGGAGCTGAGCAGTTCTTC. This codes for CASSLDPGLAGAEQFF.

This clonotype was observed once. The chain combines TRBV28 with TRBJ2-3; 12 bases are a match to TRBD2. This CDR3 spans 16 amino acids. V shed 5 bases and J 4 bases; nucleotides not matched to a gene: 7. Germline lookup yields CDR1 MDHEN and CDR2 SYDVKM. Here the CDR3 reads CASSPFLAGGPDTQYF. The DNA for the CDR3 is TGTGCCAGCAGTCCCTTTCTAGCGGGAGGGCCAGATACGCAGTATTTT.

This clonotype was observed a single time. The chain couples TRBV24-1 to TRBJ2-1; D ambiguous. This CDR3 has 14 residues. Trimming shortened V by 4 bases and J by 6 bases, and 12 bases separated the two germline ends. CDR1 is KGHDR, CDR2 SFDVKD, per germline. The CDR3 region has the DNA TGTGCCACCAGTGAGTGGTCGGGTAGCAATGAGCAGTTCTTC. This gives the protein CATSEWSGSNEQFF.

This clonotype was seen only once. The CDR3: CASSVGADRGTDTQYF. CDR3 DNA: TGTGCCAGCAGCGTAGGTGCGGACAGGGGAACAGATACGCAGTATTTT. The chain has TRBV9 and TRBJ2-3; TRBD1 aligns across 9 bases. CDR1 SGDLS and CDR2 YYNGEE come from the germline V gene. The CDR3 is 16 amino acids. Trimming at V came to 0 bases and at J to 3 bases, leaving 5 bases not matched to a gene.

This clonotype showed up just a few times. The V gene is TRBV7-8, the J gene TRBJ2-7; no definite D call. The CDR3 is 14 amino acids. The germline V gene encodes CDR1 SGHVS and CDR2 FQNEAQ. Trimming removed 5 bases from V and 2 bases from J, with 13 bases in between. The CDR3 sequence: CASSKGPSTYEQYF. Here the CDR3 DNA reads TGTGCCAGCAGCAAGGGCCCCTCCACCTACGAGCAGTACTTC.

This clonotype has a handful of counts. For the CDR3, the DNA is TGTGCCAGCAGACGCCCCGGGAACTATGGCTACACCTTC. This translates into CASRRPGNYGYTF. The chain links TRBV7-2 to TRBJ1-2; no definite D call. This CDR3 is 13 amino acids long. The V end was cut by 6 bases, the J end by 2 bases, with 10 bases between. Germline loops: CDR1 SGHTA, CDR2 FQGNSA.

The V call is TRBV7-9, the J call TRBJ2-1; 8 nucleotides align to TRBD1. The CDR3 contains 15 residues. Germline V CDR1 and CDR2: SEHNR, FQNEAQ (reference sequence). V lost 4 bases and J lost 6; bases outside the gene matches: 8. CDR3 sequence (DNA): TGTGCCAGCAGCTCCAGGGGGCTCGGGTTCAATGAGCAGTTCTTC. This encodes CASSSRGLGFNEQFF.

The V gene is TRBV9, the J gene TRBJ1-1; 7 bases match TRBD1. CDR3 length: 15 residues. CDR1 SGDLS and CDR2 YYNGEE come from the germline V gene. Trimming cost V 3 bases and J 1 base; bases outside gene matches: 6. The DNA of the CDR3 is TGTGCCAGCAGCGCCAGGACAGGAAAGAACACTGAAGCTTTCTTT. It encodes CASSARTGKNTEAFF.